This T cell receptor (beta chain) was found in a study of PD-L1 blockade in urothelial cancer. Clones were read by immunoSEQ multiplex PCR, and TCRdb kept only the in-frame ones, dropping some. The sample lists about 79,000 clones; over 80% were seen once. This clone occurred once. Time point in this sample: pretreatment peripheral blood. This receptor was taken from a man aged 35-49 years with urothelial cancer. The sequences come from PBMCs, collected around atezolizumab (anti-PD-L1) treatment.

CDR3 in amino acids: CASSPSGVTNEQFF. DNA for the CDR3: TGTGCCAGCAGTCCCTCGGGAGTAACTAATGAGCAGTTCTTC. The rearrangement uses TRBV28 and TRBJ2-1; possible D gene TRBD2, 6 bases. In germline, CDR1 is MDHEN, CDR2 SYDVKM. The CDR3 totals 14 residues. Trimming left V 5 bases short and J 7 bases short, with 15 bases between.